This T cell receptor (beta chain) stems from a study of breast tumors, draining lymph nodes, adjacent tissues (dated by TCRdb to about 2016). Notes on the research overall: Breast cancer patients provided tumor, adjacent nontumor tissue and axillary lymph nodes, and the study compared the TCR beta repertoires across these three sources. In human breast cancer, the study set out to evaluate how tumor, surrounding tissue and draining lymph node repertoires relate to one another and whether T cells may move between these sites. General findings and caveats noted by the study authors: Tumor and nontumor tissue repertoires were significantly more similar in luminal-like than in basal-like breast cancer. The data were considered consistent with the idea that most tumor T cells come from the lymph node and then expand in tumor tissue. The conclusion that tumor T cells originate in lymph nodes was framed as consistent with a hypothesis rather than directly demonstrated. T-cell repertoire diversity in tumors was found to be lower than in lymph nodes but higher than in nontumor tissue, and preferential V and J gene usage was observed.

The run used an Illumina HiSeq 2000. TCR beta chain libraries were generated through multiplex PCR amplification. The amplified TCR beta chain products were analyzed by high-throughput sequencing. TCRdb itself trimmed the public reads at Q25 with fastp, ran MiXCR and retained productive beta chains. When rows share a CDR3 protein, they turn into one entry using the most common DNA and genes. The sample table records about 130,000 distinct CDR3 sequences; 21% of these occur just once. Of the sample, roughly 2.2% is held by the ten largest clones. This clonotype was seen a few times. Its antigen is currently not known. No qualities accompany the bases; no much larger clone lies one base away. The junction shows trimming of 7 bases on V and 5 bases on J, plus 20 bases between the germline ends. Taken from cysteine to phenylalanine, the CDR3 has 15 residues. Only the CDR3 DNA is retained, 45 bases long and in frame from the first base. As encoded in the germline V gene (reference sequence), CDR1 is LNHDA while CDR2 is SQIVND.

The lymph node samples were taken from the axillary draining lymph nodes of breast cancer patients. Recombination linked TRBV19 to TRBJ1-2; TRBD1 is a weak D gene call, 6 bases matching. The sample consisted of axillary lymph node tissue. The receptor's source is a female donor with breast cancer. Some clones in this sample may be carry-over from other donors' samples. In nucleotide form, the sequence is TGTGCCAGTAAACATAGTGGGGGCGCTGAGTATGGCTACACCTTC. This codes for CASKHSGGAEYGYTF.